Following are 14 T cell receptor beta chains from one sample sequenced in a study of cytomegalovirus exposure and HLA in healthy donors. PCR involved 60 Vbeta and 13 Jbeta primers. TCRdb keeps only in-frame clones here, not all; method: immunoSEQ multiplex PCR. Of under 130,000 clones in the sample, roughly three fifths were seen once. The sequencing sample was made of PBMCs. The receptors come from a man aged 25 to 40 in good health and CMV-seropositive.

This chain uses TRBV10-3 with TRBJ1-1; D is possibly TRBD1 (5 bases). The CDR3 contains 13 residues. Germline V CDR1 and CDR2: ENHRY, SYGVKD. The V end was cut by 6 bases, the J end by 1 base, with 9 bases between. The DNA for the CDR3 is TGTGCCATCAGGGTTGGGGCGAACACTGAAGCTTTCTTT. It encodes CAIRVGANTEAFF.

This chain links TRBV5-1 with TRBJ1-2, with D maybe TRBD1 (5 bases). The germline V and J ends were trimmed by 0 bases and 5 bases, with 11 bases remaining between them. CDR1 is SGHRS, CDR2 YFSETQ, per germline. The CDR3 spans 14 residues. CDR3 sequence reads: CASSLADSPYGYTF. The CDR3 nucleotides read TGCGCCAGCAGCTTGGCTGACAGTCCTTATGGCTACACCTTC.

The chain employs TRBV18 and TRBJ2-1; 8 bases match TRBD2. J gave up 6 bases and V 2 bases, and 6 bases lay outside the gene matches. This CDR3 comprises 15 residues. The germline V gene encodes CDR1 KGHSH and CDR2 LQKENI. The CDR3 DNA is TGTGCCAGCTCACCAAGCAGCGGGGGAGGCAATGAGCAGTTCTTC. Its protein product is CASSPSSGGGNEQFF.

A few counts support this clone. V usage is TRBV7-9 and J usage is TRBJ2-5; 16 bases map to TRBD2. Germline values: CDR1 SEHNR, CDR2 FQNEAQ (reference sequence). The CDR3 is 18 amino acids. V shed 5 bases, J shed 11 bases, and the junction held 17 bases outside the gene matches. This CDR3 reads CASSPPGLAGGAKGEQYF. CDR3 sequence (DNA): TGTGCCAGCAGCCCACCGGGACTAGCGGGGGGGGCGAAAGGGGAGCAGTACTTC.

This chain links TRBV30 with TRBJ2-5; 13 positions match TRBD2. V shed 2 bases, J shed 0 bases, and the junction held 9 bases outside the gene matches. Germline lookup yields CDR1 GTSNPN and CDR2 SVGIG (reference sequence). CDR3 length: 18 residues. The CDR3 spells CAWSTLTSGGRYQETQYF. The CDR3 DNA reads TGTGCCTGGAGTACTTTGACTAGCGGGGGGCGGTACCAAGAGACCCAGTACTTC.

Only one count was recorded for this clone. V gene TRBV6-1 combines with J gene TRBJ2-7; 8 bases map to TRBD2. V was pared by 6 bases and J by 0 bases, with 7 bases of the junction left unmatched. The germline V gene has CDR1 MNHNS and CDR2 SASEGT. The CDR3 covers 15 residues. The CDR3 DNA sequence: TGTGCCAGCAGATCCGGGACTAGTAGCTCCTACGAGCAGTACTTC. Amino acid sequence: CASRSGTSSSYEQYF.

Note on this clone: Other nucleotide sequences in the sample specify the same CDR3. The V and J genes are TRBV18 and TRBJ1-1; D uncertain. V was cut by 2 bases and J by 5 bases, with 12 bases left in between. Germline assignment: CDR1 KGHSH and CDR2 LQKENI. The CDR3 has 14 residues. CDR3 sequence (DNA): TGTGCCAGCTCACCATCGGGTTCCCAAACTGAAGCTTTCTTT. Its translation: CASSPSGSQTEAFF.

This chain connects TRBV9 to TRBJ2-3, with D maybe TRBD2 (7 bases). The CDR3 loop spans 17 amino acids. Germline CDR1 SGDLS, CDR2 YYNGEE. V was trimmed by 0 bases and J by 0 bases, leaving 14 bases between them. This chain's CDR3 is CASSVGRGGASTDTQYF. CDR3 DNA sequence: TGTGCCAGCAGCGTAGGCAGAGGGGGGGCTAGCACAGATACGCAGTATTTT.

This clone came up a few times. The J gene is TRBJ1-2, the V gene TRBV2; TRBD1 aligns across 11 bases. This CDR3 is 13 amino acids long. The V gene end was trimmed by 7 bases and the J gene end by 6 bases; junction bases not matched to a gene: 4. Germline-derived CDR1 and CDR2 are SNHLY and FYNNEI. This chain's CDR3 is CASKDRGLDGYTF. The CDR3 nucleotides are TGTGCCAGCAAGGACAGGGGGCTCGATGGCTACACCTTC.

In nucleotides, the CDR3 is TGTGCCAGCAGTCCCGGGTCGACGAACTATGGCTACACCTTC. This gives the protein CASSPGSTNYGYTF. V is TRBV5-5 and J is TRBJ1-2; D unclear. The V end was cut by 5 bases, the J end by 2 bases, with 13 bases between. Germline CDR1 SGHKS, CDR2 YYEKEE (reference sequence). The CDR3 is made up of 14 amino acids.

The rearrangement uses TRBV30 and TRBJ1-2; unclear D gene. V lost 1 base and J lost 8, with 20 bases in between. The germline V gene has CDR1 GTSNPN and CDR2 SVGIG (reference sequence). The CDR3 has 15 amino acids. CDR3 residues: CAWSELFIRGGGYTF. DNA for the CDR3: TGTGCCTGGAGTGAGCTATTTATCCGAGGTGGGGGCTACACCTTC.

This chain joins TRBV2 and TRBJ2-7, with TRBD2 identical over 8 bases. The V gene's germline CDR1 is SNHLY and CDR2 FYNNEI. The junction had 5 bases not matched to a gene; V was cut back by 4 bases and J by 3 bases. The CDR3 consists of 14 residues. The CDR3 sequence: CASSGSRGGYEQYF. The DNA of the CDR3 is TGTGCCAGCAGTGGGTCCCGGGGGGGCTACGAGCAGTACTTC.

This clone was detected a few times. The chain has TRBV27 and TRBJ1-6; TRBD1 is a possible D gene (6 bases). Trimming shortened V by 5 bases and J by 4 bases, and 9 bases separated the two germline ends. CDR3 length equals 14 residues. Germline lookup yields CDR1 MNHEY and CDR2 SMNVEV (reference sequence). The CDR3 coding sequence is TGTGCCAGCAGTCCTGGACAGTATAATTCACCCCTCCACTTT. It translates to CASSPGQYNSPLHF.

The V and J genes are TRBV19 and TRBJ2-6, with D hard to call. Germline V gene lookup returns CDR1 LNHDA and CDR2 SQIVND (reference sequence). Trimming stripped 3 bases from V and 3 bases from J, with 9 bases between. The CDR3 contains 15 residues. Here the CDR3 reads CASSITAGGANVLTF. For the CDR3, the DNA is TGTGCCAGTAGTATTACAGCTGGTGGGGCCAACGTCCTGACTTTC.